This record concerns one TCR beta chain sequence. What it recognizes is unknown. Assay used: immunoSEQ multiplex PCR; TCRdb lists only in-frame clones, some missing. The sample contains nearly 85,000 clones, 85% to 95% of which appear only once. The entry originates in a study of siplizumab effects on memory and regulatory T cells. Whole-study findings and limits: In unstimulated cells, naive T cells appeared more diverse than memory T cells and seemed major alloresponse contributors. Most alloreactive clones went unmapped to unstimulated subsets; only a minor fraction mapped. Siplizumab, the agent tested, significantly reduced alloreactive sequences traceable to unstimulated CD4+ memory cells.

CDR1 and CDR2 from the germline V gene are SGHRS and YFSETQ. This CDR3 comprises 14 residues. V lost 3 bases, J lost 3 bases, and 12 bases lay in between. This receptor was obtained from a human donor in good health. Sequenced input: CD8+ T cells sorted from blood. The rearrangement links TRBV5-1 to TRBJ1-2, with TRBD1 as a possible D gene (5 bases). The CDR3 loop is CASSSMDKDYGYTF. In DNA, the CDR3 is TGCGCCAGCAGCTCAATGGACAAGGACTATGGCTACACCTTC.